One TCR beta chain is described in this entry. Antigen unknown. CDR1 and CDR2 from the germline V gene are SGHAT and FQDESV (reference sequence). The V end lost 0 bases, the J end lost 0 bases, and 1 base lay between the germline ends. This CDR3 comprises 13 residues. The sample belongs to a study of graft-versus-host responses after intestinal transplantation. Study-wide background: Once they had received anti-thymocyte globulin induction, all recipients took tacrolimus and steroids for about 3 years. Study-level findings and limits: Early post-transplant HvG declines were associated with peak circulating GvH clone levels.

Some clones are missing from TCRdb's copy, which holds only in-frame ones; the method was immunoSEQ multiplex PCR. Found here are 9,500 to 12,000 clones, approximately 80% of them singletons; the top ten hold about 35%. The sequence was obtained from a human patient who received an intestinal transplant, so some T cells may come from the graft donor. This specimen consisted of PBMCs, obtained roughly 74 weeks after intestinal transplant. V and J are TRBV11-1 and TRBJ2-3; D gene ambiguous. Written as DNA, the CDR3 is TGTGCCAGCAGCTTAGCTAGCACAGATACGCAGTATTTT. As protein: CASSLASTDTQYF.